Listed below are T cell receptor beta chains from one sample, sequenced in a study of T cells in Graves' hyperthyroidism and ophthalmopathy. TCRdb re-derived calls from the multiplex PCR reads in MiXCR, one entry per CDR3 protein. The data hold more than 500,000 distinct CDR3 sequences, with about 45% observed a single time. The sequencing input was peripheral blood or thyroid tissue (not recorded which). The receptors come from an adult woman with Graves' disease, either hyperthyroidism or ophthalmopathy (not recorded which). The CDR3 runs from the conserved cysteine through the conserved F or W. A D gene is named only where the DNA matches it firmly. A row's size may be missing; if present it is once, few, many or a size class.

>NA|TRBJ1-6|TRBV20-1|many
TGCAGTGCTAGAGGTCTTCGGGGTTCACCCCTCCACTTT
CSARGLRGSPLHF
>NA|TRBJ1-6|TRBV7-8|NA
TGTGCCAGCAGCCCAGCCCTCTATGGAGCACCCCTCCACTTT
CASSPALYGAPLHF
>TRBD1|TRBJ1-1|TRBV7-3|NA
TGTGCCAGCAGTCAAGGGGGCGGGGACACTGAAGCTTTCTTT
CASSQGGGDTEAFF
>NA|TRBJ2-2|TRBV7-9|few
TGTGCCAGCAGCTTACCTCGGGATGCCGGGGAGCTGTTTTTT
CASSLPRDAGELFF
>NA|TRBJ2-7|TRBV7-3|many
TGTGCCAGCAGCTTCTATCCAGGGGCGACCTACGAGCAGTACTTC
CASSFYPGATYEQYF
>TRBD1|TRBJ1-5|TRBV11-2|NA
TGTGCCAGCAGCCCCTCCGGGACAGGCCTGAATCAGCCCCAGCATTTT
CASSPSGTGLNQPQHF
>NA|TRBJ1-1|TRBV11-3|few
TGTGCCAGCAGTGAATCCCGGGGGAAAGGGGATGAAGCTTTCTTT
CASSESRGKGDEAFF
>NA|TRBJ2-7|TRBV28|NA
TGTGCCAGCACTCCTTTCCTGGGGCCAGGGACCGACGAGCAGTACTTC
CASTPFLGPGTDEQYF
>NA|TRBJ2-6|TRBV19|NA
TGTGCCAGTAGGGGTTGGGGGTACTCTGGGGCCAACGTCCTGACTTTC
CASRGWGYSGANVLTF
>TRBD1|TRBJ2-2|TRBV20-1|many
TGCAGTGTAGAGTCCGGGACAGGGAACACCGGGGAGCTGTTTTTT
CSVESGTGNTGELFF
>NA|TRBJ2-5|TRBV10-3|NA
TGTGCCATCAGGGGGACAGCGTCCGGGGAGGGGATGATGGAGACCCAGTACTTC
CAIRGTASGEGMMETQYF
>NA|TRBJ1-5|TRBV7-9|NA
TGTGCCAGCAGCCGCCCATTAGGGGCCCAGCATTTT
CASSRPLGAQHF
>NA|TRBJ2-2|TRBV6-5|few
TGTGCCAGCAGGGACAATAAAAGGGACACCGGGGAGCTGTTTTTT
CASRDNKRDTGELFF
>NA|TRBJ2-5|TRBV6-1|NA
TGTGCCAGCAGTCCCGACTACTATCAAGAGACCCAGTACTTC
CASSPDYYQETQYF
>TRBD1|TRBJ1-1|TRBV10-3|NA
TGTGCCATCAGAAAACAGGGGGCTTTGAACACTGAAGCTTTCTTT
CAIRKQGALNTEAFF
>NA|TRBJ1-4|TRBV29-1|NA
TGCAGCGCCCTACCGGGAGGGGAAAAACTGTTTTTT
CSALPGGEKLFF
>NA|TRBJ2-7|TRBV6-4|NA
TGTGCCATCGGCGGCGGGGAGCAGTACTTC
CAIGGGEQYF
>TRBD2|TRBJ2-7|TRBV20-1|many
TGCAGTGCTTATTCATGGGGCGGGAGGGACTACGAGCAGTACTTC
CSAYSWGGRDYEQYF
>TRBD1|TRBJ2-2|TRBV15|many
TGTGCCACCAGCGGAACTAGACAGGGTACCGGGGAGCTGTTTTTT
CATSGTRQGTGELFF
>TRBD2|TRBJ2-1|TRBV9|NA
TGTGCCAGCAGCGGGGGACTAGCGGAGATCAAATACAATGAGCAGTTCTTC
CASSGGLAEIKYNEQFF
>NA|TRBJ1-1|TRBV11-2|NA
TGTGCCAGCAGCTTAGACCAGGGTATGGCTGAAGCTTTCTTT
CASSLDQGMAEAFF
>NA|TRBJ2-5|TRBV12-3/TRBV12-4|many
TGTGCCAGCAGTCCCCAGGGGAGGCAAGAGACCCAGTACTTC
CASSPQGRQETQYF
>TRBD1|TRBJ2-7|TRBV11-2|many
TGTGCCAGCAGCTTACTCTCAGGGACAGGGAGCTCCTACGAGCAGTACTTC
CASSLLSGTGSSYEQYF
>NA|TRBJ1-2|TRBV30|many
TGTGCCTGGAGATCTCCTGCTAACTATGGCTACACCTTC
CAWRSPANYGYTF
>TRBD2|TRBJ2-7|TRBV20-1|NA
TGCAGTGCCCAGGGGCGCGGGAGGCTATACGAGCAGTACTTC
CSAQGRGRLYEQYF
>NA|TRBJ1-4|TRBV30|NA
TGTGCCTGGAACACCGGAGCCGAAAAACTGTTTTTT
CAWNTGAEKLFF
>NA|TRBJ2-5|TRBV24-1|NA
TGTGCCACCAGTTTTACAGGGCTCGCCGGGGCAGGAGAGACCCAGTACTTC
CATSFTGLAGAGETQYF
>NA|TRBJ2-7|TRBV2|once
TGTGCCAGGGATGTGGCGAGGGAAGTCTACGAGCAGTACTTC
CARDVAREVYEQYF
>NA|TRBJ2-2|TRBV7-2|many
TGTGCCAGCAGCCCGATGGGCCCCGGGGAGCTGTTTTTT
CASSPMGPGELFF
>TRBD2|TRBJ2-5|TRBV12-3/TRBV12-4|many
TGTGCCAGCAACAACCTAGCGGGGGCTGGAGGGACCCAGTACTTC
CASNNLAGAGGTQYF
>TRBD1|TRBJ1-4|TRBV10-3|NA
TGTGCCATCAGTTCTCAGACACCCGGGACAGGGCTTCGATTGGGAGATGAAAAACTGTTTTTT
CAISSQTPGTGLRLGDEKLFF
>NA|TRBJ1-5|TRBV18|many
TGTGCCAGCTCACCAAAGGGGATCAATCAGCCCCAGCATTTT
CASSPKGINQPQHF
>TRBD1|TRBJ2-7|TRBV7-8|NA
TGTGCCAGCAGCTCACGGACAGGCGCCGAGCAGTACTTC
CASSSRTGAEQYF
>TRBD1|TRBJ2-7|TRBV7-9|NA
TGTGCCAGCAGCAACCCGCGGGACAGGGACTCCTACGAGCAGTACTTC
CASSNPRDRDSYEQYF
>TRBD1|TRBJ2-7|TRBV5-1|many
TGCGCCAGCAGCTCGGGACAGCCCTCTCCCGAGCAGTACTTC
CASSSGQPSPEQYF
>NA|TRBJ2-6|TRBV4-1|many
TGCGCCAGCAGCCAAGGGAGGGGGCCAGCTGGGGCCAACGTCCTGACTTTC
CASSQGRGPAGANVLTF
>NA|TRBJ2-3|TRBV28|NA
TGTGCCAGCAGTCAAGGGGGCGGGAATACGCAGTATTTT
CASSQGGGNTQYF
>NA|TRBJ2-7|TRBV12-3/TRBV12-4|many
TGTGCCAGCAGTCCAAACTACAGAGGAGTCTACGAGCAGTACTTC
CASSPNYRGVYEQYF
>NA|TRBJ2-7|TRBV2|NA
TGTGCCAGCAGTGAAACAGGGCGTCGAACCTACGAGCAGTACTTC
CASSETGRRTYEQYF
>NA|TRBJ2-6|TRBV19|NA
TGTGCCAGTAGCCCTGAGGGGTACTCTGGGGCCAACGTCCTGACTTTC
CASSPEGYSGANVLTF
>NA|TRBJ2-6|TRBV19|few
TGTGCCAGTAGACAACAGAGTCCTGGGGCCAACGTCCTGACTTTC
CASRQQSPGANVLTF
>NA|TRBJ1-5|TRBV20-1|many
TGCAGTGCTAGCTACCGCGGTAGCAATCAGCCCCAGCATTTT
CSASYRGSNQPQHF
>TRBD2|TRBJ2-1|TRBV19|NA
TGTGCCAGTAGCTTCACCGGGACTAGCGTAAACAATGAGCAGTTCTTC
CASSFTGTSVNNEQFF
>TRBD2|TRBJ2-1|TRBV10-2|NA
TGCGCCAGCAAGGGACTAGCGGGAGTCGGGGGCTCCTACAATGAGCAGTTCTTC
CASKGLAGVGGSYNEQFF
>NA|TRBJ1-5|TRBV12-3/TRBV12-4|few
TGTGCCAGCAGTGAAGCGCACGCAAATCAGCCCCAGCATTTT
CASSEAHANQPQHF
>NA|TRBJ1-4|TRBV15|NA
TGTGCCACCAGCCCGGGACTGGTTCATGAAAAACTGTTTTTT
CATSPGLVHEKLFF
>NA|TRBJ2-5|TRBV6-1|many
TGTGCCAGCAAGATAGGGGGAGGCTCCCAAGAGACCCAGTACTTC
CASKIGGGSQETQYF
>TRBD1|TRBJ1-2|TRBV7-9|NA
TGTGCCAGCAGCCAGCGACAGGGGTCGGGCTACACCTTC
CASSQRQGSGYTF
>NA|TRBJ2-7|TRBV2|many
TGTGCCAGCAGAAGGGTTGGTTACTACGAGCAGTACTTC
CASRRVGYYEQYF
>NA|TRBJ2-7|TRBV7-3|many
TGTGCCAGCAGCGGGGGGGCGCTTAACTCCTACGAGCAGTACTTC
CASSGGALNSYEQYF
>TRBD1|TRBJ2-6|TRBV29-1|NA
TGCAGCGTTGCCACAGGGGGCTCTGGGGCCAACGTCCTGACTTTC
CSVATGGSGANVLTF
>NA|TRBJ1-1|TRBV5-8|many
TGTGCCAGCAGCCCGGGGGCCTTGAACACTGAAGCTTTCTTT
CASSPGALNTEAFF
>NA|TRBJ2-1|TRBV7-3|NA
TGTGCCAGCAGTTTAGTAGGGAGAAAGGGGCGGAAGCAGTTCTTC
CASSLVGRKGRKQFF
>TRBD1|TRBJ1-1|TRBV4-2|few
TGTGCCAGCAGCCTTGGGACAGGGGTCACTGAAGCTTTCTTT
CASSLGTGVTEAFF
>NA|TRBJ1-5|TRBV19|once
TGTGCCAGTTCCGATTATATCCAGCCCCAGCATTTT
CASSDYIQPQHF